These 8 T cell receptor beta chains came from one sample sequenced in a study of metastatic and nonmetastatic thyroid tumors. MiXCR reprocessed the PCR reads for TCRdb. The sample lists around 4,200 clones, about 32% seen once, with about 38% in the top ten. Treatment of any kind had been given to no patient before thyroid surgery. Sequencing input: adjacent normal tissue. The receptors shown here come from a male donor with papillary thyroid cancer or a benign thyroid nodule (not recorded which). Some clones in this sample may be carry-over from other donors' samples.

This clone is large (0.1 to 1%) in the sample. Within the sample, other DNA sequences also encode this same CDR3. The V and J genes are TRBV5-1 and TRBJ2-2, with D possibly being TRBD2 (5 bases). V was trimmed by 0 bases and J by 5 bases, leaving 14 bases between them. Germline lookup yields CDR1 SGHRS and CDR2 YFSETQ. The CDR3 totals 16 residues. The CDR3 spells CASSLVPLGGTGELFF. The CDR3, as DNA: TGCGCCAGCAGCTTGGTTCCCCTGGGCGGGACCGGGGAGCTGTTTTTT.

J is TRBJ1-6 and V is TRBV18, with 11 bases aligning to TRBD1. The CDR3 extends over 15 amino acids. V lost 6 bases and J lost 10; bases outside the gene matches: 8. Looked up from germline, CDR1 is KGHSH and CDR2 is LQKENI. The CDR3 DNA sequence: TGTGCCAGCTCTTCTGGACAGGGGGCAAGGTCACCCCTCCACTTT. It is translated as CASSSGQGARSPLHF.

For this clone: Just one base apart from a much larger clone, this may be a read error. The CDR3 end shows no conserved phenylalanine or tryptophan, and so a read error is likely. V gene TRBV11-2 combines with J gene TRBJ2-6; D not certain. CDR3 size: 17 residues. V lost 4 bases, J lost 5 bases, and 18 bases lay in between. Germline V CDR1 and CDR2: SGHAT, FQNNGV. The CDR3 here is CASSSVPKRTWANVLTS. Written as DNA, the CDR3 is TGTGCCAGCAGCTCAGTACCCAAAAGAACTTGGGCCAACGTCCTGACTTCC.

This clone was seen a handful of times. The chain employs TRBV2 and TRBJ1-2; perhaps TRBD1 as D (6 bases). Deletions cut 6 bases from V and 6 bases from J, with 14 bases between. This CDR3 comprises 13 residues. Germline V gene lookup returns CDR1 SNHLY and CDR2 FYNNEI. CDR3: CASSFGGRDGYTF. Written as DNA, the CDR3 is TGTGCCAGCAGCTTCGGGGGGCGCGATGGCTACACCTTC.

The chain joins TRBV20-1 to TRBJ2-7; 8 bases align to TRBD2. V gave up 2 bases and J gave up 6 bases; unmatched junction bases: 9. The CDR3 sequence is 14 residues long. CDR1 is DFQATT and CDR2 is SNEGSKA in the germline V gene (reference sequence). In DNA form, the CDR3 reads TGCAGTGCTAGAAGGGGGGGGACTAGAGGCGAGCAGTACTTC. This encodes CSARRGGTRGEQYF.

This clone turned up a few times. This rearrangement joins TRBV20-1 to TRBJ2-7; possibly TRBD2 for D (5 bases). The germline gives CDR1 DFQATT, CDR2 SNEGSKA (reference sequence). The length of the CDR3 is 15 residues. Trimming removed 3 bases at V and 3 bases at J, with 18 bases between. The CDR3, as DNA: TGCAGTGCTAGTATGGCTAGCCGAAAGGTCTACGAGCAGTACTTC. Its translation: CSASMASRKVYEQYF.

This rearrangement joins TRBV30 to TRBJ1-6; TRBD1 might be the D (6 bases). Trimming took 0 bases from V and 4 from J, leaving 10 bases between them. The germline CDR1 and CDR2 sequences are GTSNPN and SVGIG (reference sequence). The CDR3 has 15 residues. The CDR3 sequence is CAWSVGDTYNSPLHF. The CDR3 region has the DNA TGTGCCTGGAGTGTAGGGGACACTTATAATTCACCCCTCCACTTT.

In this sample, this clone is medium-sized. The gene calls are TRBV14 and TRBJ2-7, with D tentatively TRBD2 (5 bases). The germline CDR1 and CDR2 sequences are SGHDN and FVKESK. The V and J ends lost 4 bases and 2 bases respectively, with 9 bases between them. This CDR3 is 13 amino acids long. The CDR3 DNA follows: TGTGCCAGCAGCCGCTACGGGGCCTACGAGCAGTACTTC. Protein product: CASSRYGAYEQYF.